This is a list of T cell receptor beta chains from one sample in a study of Graves' ophthalmopathy and Graves' hyperthyroidism. Each CDR3 protein gets one entry after TCRdb re-called the multiplex PCR reads with MiXCR. In the table there are over 500,000 distinct CDR3 sequences, approximately 22% of which are singletons. Source material: peripheral blood. The receptor source for this set is a woman aged 18-29 years with stable Graves' hyperthyroidism. Some clones in this sample may be carry-over from other donors' samples. Each CDR3 is given with its conserved first and last residue. Each record gives: D gene, clone size, J gene, V gene, CDR3 DNA, CDR3 protein. D genes are given only for firm matches. Clone size is not always given. Where it is, it says once, few, many or a class for expanded clones.

d_gene: TRBD1; abundance: many; j_gene: TRBJ2-7; v_gene: TRBV20-1; CDR3nt: TGCAGTGCTTCCGGGACAGCAGCTTCCTACGAGCAGTACTTC; CDR3aa: CSASGTAASYEQYF
d_gene: NA; abundance: NA; j_gene: TRBJ2-7; v_gene: TRBV5-1; CDR3nt: TGCGCCAGCAGCTTGGATTCGGGGTTGAACTACGAGCAGTACTTC; CDR3aa: CASSLDSGLNYEQYF
d_gene: TRBD1; abundance: many; j_gene: TRBJ2-7; v_gene: TRBV19; CDR3nt: TGTGCCAGTAGTAGCGAGGGGGCATCCTACGAGCAGTACTTC; CDR3aa: CASSSEGASYEQYF
d_gene: NA; abundance: NA; j_gene: TRBJ1-2; v_gene: TRBV20-1; CDR3nt: TGCAGTGCCGAAAGGGACACCTATGGCTACACCTTC; CDR3aa: CSAERDTYGYTF
d_gene: TRBD1; abundance: many; j_gene: TRBJ1-2; v_gene: TRBV12-3/TRBV12-4; CDR3nt: TGTGCCAGCAGTTATGCCGGGGCAGGGGGCAGGGGCTACACCTTC; CDR3aa: CASSYAGAGGRGYTF
d_gene: TRBD1; abundance: NA; j_gene: TRBJ2-2; v_gene: TRBV20-1; CDR3nt: TGCAGTGCTAGAGATTTTCTTACAGGGGACACCGGGGAGCTGTTTTTT; CDR3aa: CSARDFLTGDTGELFF
d_gene: NA; abundance: many; j_gene: TRBJ1-2; v_gene: TRBV6-5; CDR3nt: TGTGCCAGCAGTTACTCGCGGGGGACTAACTATGGCTACACCTTC; CDR3aa: CASSYSRGTNYGYTF
d_gene: NA; abundance: many; j_gene: TRBJ2-3; v_gene: TRBV6-2/TRBV6-3; CDR3nt: TGTGCCAGCAGTTACTCGGGCTATGCGGGCACAGATACGCAGTATTTT; CDR3aa: CASSYSGYAGTDTQYF
d_gene: TRBD2; abundance: few; j_gene: TRBJ2-7; v_gene: TRBV3-1; CDR3nt: TGTGCCAGCAGCCAAAAAGCCGGGACTAGCCACGCGGGGCAGTACTTC; CDR3aa: CASSQKAGTSHAGQYF
d_gene: NA; abundance: many; j_gene: TRBJ1-2; v_gene: TRBV4-2; CDR3nt: TGTGCCAGCAGCCAAGTCGGAGGGAAGGAGGGCTACACCTTC; CDR3aa: CASSQVGGKEGYTF
d_gene: TRBD1; abundance: NA; j_gene: TRBJ1-3; v_gene: TRBV4-2; CDR3nt: TGTGCCAGCAGCCAGGGACAGGGAGGCTCTGGAAACACCATATATTTT; CDR3aa: CASSQGQGGSGNTIYF
d_gene: NA; abundance: many; j_gene: TRBJ1-3; v_gene: TRBV6-2/TRBV6-3; CDR3nt: TGTGCCAGCAGTCCCCAGGGCCGCAGAAAGGTCGGTGGAAACACCATATATTTT; CDR3aa: CASSPQGRRKVGGNTIYF
d_gene: TRBD2; abundance: NA; j_gene: TRBJ2-7; v_gene: TRBV10-3; CDR3nt: TGTGCCACCCTAGCGGGGGGGAACTCCTACGAGCAGTACTTC; CDR3aa: CATLAGGNSYEQYF
d_gene: NA; abundance: NA; j_gene: TRBJ2-5; v_gene: TRBV20-1; CDR3nt: TGCAGTGCTCTAGCGTGGTCCGAGACCCAGTACTTC; CDR3aa: CSALAWSETQYF
d_gene: TRBD1; abundance: few; j_gene: TRBJ2-7; v_gene: TRBV20-1; CDR3nt: TGCAGTGCTCAATCCGGGACAGAACCCTACGAGCAGTACTTC; CDR3aa: CSAQSGTEPYEQYF
d_gene: NA; abundance: many; j_gene: TRBJ2-4; v_gene: TRBV11-2; CDR3nt: TGTGCCAGCAGCCCCTTCGCGGGATCCCTAGCCAAAAACATTCAGTACTTC; CDR3aa: CASSPFAGSLAKNIQYF
d_gene: NA; abundance: many; j_gene: TRBJ2-7; v_gene: TRBV20-1; CDR3nt: TGCAGTGCTAGGGCAGGGTTCAGCTTCTACGAGCAGTACTTC; CDR3aa: CSARAGFSFYEQYF
d_gene: TRBD1; abundance: few; j_gene: TRBJ2-3; v_gene: TRBV30; CDR3nt: TGTGCCTGGGGGACAGGGGGGTCCTCAGATACGCAGTATTTT; CDR3aa: CAWGTGGSSDTQYF
d_gene: NA; abundance: NA; j_gene: TRBJ2-2; v_gene: TRBV20-1; CDR3nt: TGCAGTGCTAGAAACGGGGACACCGGGGAGCTGTTTTTT; CDR3aa: CSARNGDTGELFF
d_gene: TRBD1; abundance: many; j_gene: TRBJ1-5; v_gene: TRBV12-3/TRBV12-4; CDR3nt: TGTGCCAGCAGCCAGGACAGGGCGGATCAGCCCCAGCATTTT; CDR3aa: CASSQDRADQPQHF
d_gene: NA; abundance: many; j_gene: TRBJ2-2; v_gene: TRBV12-3/TRBV12-4; CDR3nt: TGTGCCAGCAGTTTTGCGACAGGGAACACCGGGGAGCTGTTTTTT; CDR3aa: CASSFATGNTGELFF
d_gene: NA; abundance: many; j_gene: TRBJ1-1; v_gene: TRBV10-3; CDR3nt: TGTGCCATCAGTGGCCAGGGGAAGAACACTGAAGCTTTCTTT; CDR3aa: CAISGQGKNTEAFF
d_gene: NA; abundance: many; j_gene: TRBJ1-2; v_gene: TRBV4-2; CDR3nt: TGTGCCAGCAGCCAAGACCCAGTACGGGCTAACTATGGCTACACCTTC; CDR3aa: CASSQDPVRANYGYTF
d_gene: NA; abundance: many; j_gene: TRBJ1-5; v_gene: TRBV13; CDR3nt: TGTGCCAGCAGCTCCCGGGTGGGATATCAGCCCCAGCATTTT; CDR3aa: CASSSRVGYQPQHF
d_gene: NA; abundance: many; j_gene: TRBJ1-1; v_gene: TRBV20-1; CDR3nt: TGCAGTGCCTTTAGGGCGGGGATCCCAAACACTGAAGCTTTCTTT; CDR3aa: CSAFRAGIPNTEAFF
d_gene: NA; abundance: many; j_gene: TRBJ1-1; v_gene: TRBV6-5; CDR3nt: TGTGCCAGCAGTTACTCGGGCGCAGGGAACACTGAAGCTTTCTTT; CDR3aa: CASSYSGAGNTEAFF
d_gene: NA; abundance: NA; j_gene: TRBJ1-2; v_gene: TRBV6-2/TRBV6-3; CDR3nt: TGTGCCAGCAGTTACGCTCGGGATCGAGGCTATGGCTACACCTTC; CDR3aa: CASSYARDRGYGYTF
d_gene: NA; abundance: NA; j_gene: TRBJ1-1; v_gene: TRBV7-9; CDR3nt: TGTGCCAGCATACTGGGACAAGGTGAAGCTTTCTTT; CDR3aa: CASILGQGEAFF
d_gene: NA; abundance: NA; j_gene: TRBJ2-5; v_gene: TRBV5-8; CDR3nt: TGTGCCAGTCAGGGTTTGGAGACCCAGTACTTC; CDR3aa: CASQGLETQYF
d_gene: NA; abundance: NA; j_gene: TRBJ2-5; v_gene: TRBV20-1; CDR3nt: TGCAGTGCTATTCGGGGTCAAGAGACCCAGTACTTC; CDR3aa: CSAIRGQETQYF
d_gene: NA; abundance: many; j_gene: TRBJ1-2; v_gene: TRBV2; CDR3nt: TGTGCCAGCAGTGAATTGCCTACAGGGAACTATGGCTACACCTTC; CDR3aa: CASSELPTGNYGYTF
d_gene: TRBD1; abundance: once; j_gene: TRBJ1-2; v_gene: TRBV4-1; CDR3nt: TGCGCCAGCAGCCAAAAAGCTTTGGGGGACAGAGCTAACTATGGCTACACCTTC; CDR3aa: CASSQKALGDRANYGYTF
d_gene: NA; abundance: many; j_gene: TRBJ1-1; v_gene: TRBV5-5; CDR3nt: TGTGCCAGCAGCCCCCTCGTTGGGGGGAACACTGAAGCTTTCTTT; CDR3aa: CASSPLVGGNTEAFF
d_gene: TRBD1; abundance: few; j_gene: TRBJ2-7; v_gene: TRBV4-2; CDR3nt: TGTGCCAGCAGCCAAGTGGACAGGTCATCACAATACGAGCAGTACTTC; CDR3aa: CASSQVDRSSQYEQYF
d_gene: NA; abundance: many; j_gene: TRBJ1-5; v_gene: TRBV12-3/TRBV12-4; CDR3nt: TGTGCCAGCACCAGGGGTAGCAATCAGCCCCAGCATTTT; CDR3aa: CASTRGSNQPQHF
d_gene: TRBD2; abundance: many; j_gene: TRBJ2-5; v_gene: TRBV5-1; CDR3nt: TGCGCCAGCAGCTCCACTAGCGGGAGATGGGAAGAGACCCAGTACTTC; CDR3aa: CASSSTSGRWEETQYF
d_gene: TRBD1; abundance: NA; j_gene: TRBJ2-7; v_gene: TRBV29-1; CDR3nt: TGCAGCGTTGCTACAGGGGGTACCTACGAGGAGTACTTC; CDR3aa: CSVATGGTYEEYF
d_gene: TRBD1; abundance: many; j_gene: TRBJ2-2; v_gene: TRBV28; CDR3nt: TGTGCCAGCAGTTTTGGCTTCAAAATGCGGACAGGGGGGAACACCGGGGAGCTGTTTTTT; CDR3aa: CASSFGFKMRTGGNTGELFF
d_gene: NA; abundance: many; j_gene: TRBJ1-1; v_gene: TRBV9; CDR3nt: TGTGCCAGCAGCGTAACCCAGACAGGACCTTTCGACACTGAAGCTTTCTTT; CDR3aa: CASSVTQTGPFDTEAFF
d_gene: TRBD1; abundance: many; j_gene: TRBJ2-7; v_gene: TRBV29-1; CDR3nt: TGCAGCGTGGTGGGACAGGATAGGGTTACCTACGAGCAGTACTTC; CDR3aa: CSVVGQDRVTYEQYF
d_gene: NA; abundance: many; j_gene: TRBJ1-2; v_gene: TRBV5-1; CDR3nt: TGCGCCAGCAGCTCAACAAACTATGGCTACACCTTC; CDR3aa: CASSSTNYGYTF
d_gene: NA; abundance: many; j_gene: TRBJ1-2; v_gene: TRBV30; CDR3nt: TGTGCCTGGAGTGGGGGCACGAACTATGGCTACACCTTC; CDR3aa: CAWSGGTNYGYTF
d_gene: NA; abundance: many; j_gene: TRBJ2-7; v_gene: TRBV7-6; CDR3nt: TGTGCCAGCAGCTTGACAGGCACCGGTCGTGGGAGGCCAGGGGAGCAGTACTTC; CDR3aa: CASSLTGTGRGRPGEQYF
d_gene: NA; abundance: few; j_gene: TRBJ2-7; v_gene: TRBV30; CDR3nt: TGTGCTTCGGGGCAGGGGCTCGAGCAGTACTTC; CDR3aa: CASGQGLEQYF
d_gene: TRBD2; abundance: many; j_gene: TRBJ2-4; v_gene: TRBV28; CDR3nt: TGTGCCAGCAGCTTGGGACTAGCGGGAGCTAGAACCAAAAACATTCAGTACTTC; CDR3aa: CASSLGLAGARTKNIQYF
d_gene: NA; abundance: many; j_gene: TRBJ2-2; v_gene: TRBV11-2; CDR3nt: TGTGCCAGCAGCTCATCTGCTGGCGGCGCGAACACCGGGGAGCTGTTTTTT; CDR3aa: CASSSSAGGANTGELFF
d_gene: NA; abundance: NA; j_gene: TRBJ2-5; v_gene: TRBV6-2/TRBV6-3; CDR3nt: TGTGCCAGCAGTTACGTCAGGGGTTTGGAGACCCAGTACTTC; CDR3aa: CASSYVRGLETQYF
d_gene: TRBD1; abundance: many; j_gene: TRBJ2-7; v_gene: TRBV20-1; CDR3nt: TGCAGTGCACCCCGGGCAGGGGGTCTCGACGAGCAGTACTTC; CDR3aa: CSAPRAGGLDEQYF
d_gene: TRBD1; abundance: few; j_gene: TRBJ1-6; v_gene: TRBV12-3/TRBV12-4; CDR3nt: TGTGCCAGCCGACAGGGTCTGGATTCACCCCTCCACTTT; CDR3aa: CASRQGLDSPLHF
d_gene: TRBD1; abundance: many; j_gene: TRBJ1-5; v_gene: TRBV28; CDR3nt: TGTGCCAGCAGTTTACGACAGGGTATGCAGCCCCAGCATTTT; CDR3aa: CASSLRQGMQPQHF
d_gene: TRBD2; abundance: many; j_gene: TRBJ2-5; v_gene: TRBV6-1; CDR3nt: TGTGCCAGCAGTGACGGAACTAGCGGGCAAGAGACCCAGTACTTC; CDR3aa: CASSDGTSGQETQYF
d_gene: TRBD1; abundance: many; j_gene: TRBJ1-6; v_gene: TRBV20-1; CDR3nt: TGCAGTGCTAGAGATTTGGGGACAGCTGACTATAATTCACCCCTCCACTTT; CDR3aa: CSARDLGTADYNSPLHF